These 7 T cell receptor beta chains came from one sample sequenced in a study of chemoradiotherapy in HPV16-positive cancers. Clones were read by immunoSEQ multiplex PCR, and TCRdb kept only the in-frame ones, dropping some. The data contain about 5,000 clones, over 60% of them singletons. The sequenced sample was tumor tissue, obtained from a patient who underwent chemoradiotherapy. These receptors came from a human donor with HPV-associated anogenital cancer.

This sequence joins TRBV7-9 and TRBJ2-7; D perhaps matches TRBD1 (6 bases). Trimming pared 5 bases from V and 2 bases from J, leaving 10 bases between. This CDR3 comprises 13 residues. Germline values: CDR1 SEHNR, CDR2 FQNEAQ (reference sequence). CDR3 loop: CASSPDSPYEQYF. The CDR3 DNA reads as TGTGCCAGCAGCCCGGACAGTCCCTACGAGCAGTACTTC.

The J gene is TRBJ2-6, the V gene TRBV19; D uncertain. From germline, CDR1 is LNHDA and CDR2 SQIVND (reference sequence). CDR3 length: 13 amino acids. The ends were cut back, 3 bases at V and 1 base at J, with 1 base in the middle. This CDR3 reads CASSISGANVLTF. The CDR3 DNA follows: TGTGCCAGTAGTATTTCTGGGGCCAACGTCCTGACTTTC.

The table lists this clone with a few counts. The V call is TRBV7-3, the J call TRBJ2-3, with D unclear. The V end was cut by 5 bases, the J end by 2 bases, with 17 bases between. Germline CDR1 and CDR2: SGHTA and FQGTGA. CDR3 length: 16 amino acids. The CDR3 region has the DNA TGTGCCAGCAGCCTAGACGGCGTACCTACCACAGATACGCAGTATTTT. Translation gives CASSLDGVPTTDTQYF. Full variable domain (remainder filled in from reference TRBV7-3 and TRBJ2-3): GAGVSQTPSNKVTEKGKYVELRCDPISGHTALYWYRQSLGQGPEFLIYFQGTGAADDSGLPNDRFFAVRPEGSVSTLKIQRTERGDSAVYLCASSLDGVPTTDTQYFGPGTRLTVL.

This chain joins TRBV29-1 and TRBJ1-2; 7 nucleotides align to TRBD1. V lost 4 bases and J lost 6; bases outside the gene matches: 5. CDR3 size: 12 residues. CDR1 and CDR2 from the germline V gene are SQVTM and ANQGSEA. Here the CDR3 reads CSVGQGQNGYTF. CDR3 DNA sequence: TGCAGCGTTGGGCAGGGACAGAATGGCTACACCTTC.

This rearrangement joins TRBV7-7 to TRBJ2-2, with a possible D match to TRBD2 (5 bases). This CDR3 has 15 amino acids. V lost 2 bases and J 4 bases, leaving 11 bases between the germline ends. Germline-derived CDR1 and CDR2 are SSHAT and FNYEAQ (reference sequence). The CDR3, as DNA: TGTGCCAGCAGCTTAACCATCGCGGGCACCGGGGAGCTGTTTTTT. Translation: CASSLTIAGTGELFF.

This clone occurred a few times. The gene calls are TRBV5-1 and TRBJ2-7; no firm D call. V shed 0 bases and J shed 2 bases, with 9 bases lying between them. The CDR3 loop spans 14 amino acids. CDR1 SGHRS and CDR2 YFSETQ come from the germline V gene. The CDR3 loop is CASSLAGNAYEQYF. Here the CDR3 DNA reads TGCGCCAGCAGCTTGGCTGGGAACGCCTACGAGCAGTACTTC.

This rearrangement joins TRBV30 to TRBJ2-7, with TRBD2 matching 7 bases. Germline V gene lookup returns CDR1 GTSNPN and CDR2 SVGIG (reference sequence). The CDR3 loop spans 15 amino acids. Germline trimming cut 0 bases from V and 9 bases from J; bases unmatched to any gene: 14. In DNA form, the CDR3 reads TGTGCCTGGAGTGTACAATTCCTCGGGACTAAGGGGCAGTACTTC. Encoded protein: CAWSVQFLGTKGQYF.